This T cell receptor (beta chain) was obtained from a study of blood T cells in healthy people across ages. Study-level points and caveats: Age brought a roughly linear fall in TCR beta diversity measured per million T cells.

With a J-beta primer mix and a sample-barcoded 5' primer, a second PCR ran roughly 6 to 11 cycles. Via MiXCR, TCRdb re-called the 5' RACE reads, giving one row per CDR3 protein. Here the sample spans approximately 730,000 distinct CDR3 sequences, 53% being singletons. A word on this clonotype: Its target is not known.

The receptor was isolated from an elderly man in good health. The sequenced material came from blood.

CDR3 sequence reads: CASSYSGLAGGLSGELFF. CDR3 sequence (DNA): TGTGCCAGCAGTTACTCCGGACTAGCGGGAGGGCTATCCGGGGAGCTGTTTTTT. V usage is TRBV6-5 and J usage is TRBJ2-2; TRBD2 agrees at 15 bases. Looked up from germline, CDR1 is MNHEY and CDR2 is SVGAGI. The trim removed 0 bases at V and 6 bases at J, leaving 5 bases unmatched. The CDR3 loop spans 18 amino acids.